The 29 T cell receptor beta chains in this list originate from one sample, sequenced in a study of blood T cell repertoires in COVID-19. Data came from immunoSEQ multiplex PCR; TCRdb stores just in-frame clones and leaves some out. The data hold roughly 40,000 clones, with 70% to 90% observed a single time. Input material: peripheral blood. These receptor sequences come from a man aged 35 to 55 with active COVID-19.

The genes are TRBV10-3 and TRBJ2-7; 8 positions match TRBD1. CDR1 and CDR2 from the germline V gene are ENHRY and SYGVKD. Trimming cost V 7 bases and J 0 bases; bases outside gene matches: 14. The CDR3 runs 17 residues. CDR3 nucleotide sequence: TGTGCCATCATTCCGCGGACAGGGCTTCTGAGCTCCTACGAGCAGTACTTC. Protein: CAIIPRTGLLSSYEQYF.

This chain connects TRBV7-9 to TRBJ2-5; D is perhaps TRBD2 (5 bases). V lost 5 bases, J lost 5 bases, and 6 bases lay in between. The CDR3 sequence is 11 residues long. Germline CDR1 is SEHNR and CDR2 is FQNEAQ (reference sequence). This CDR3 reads CASSRGETQYF. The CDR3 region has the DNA TGTGCCAGCAGCCGCGGGGAGACCCAGTACTTC.

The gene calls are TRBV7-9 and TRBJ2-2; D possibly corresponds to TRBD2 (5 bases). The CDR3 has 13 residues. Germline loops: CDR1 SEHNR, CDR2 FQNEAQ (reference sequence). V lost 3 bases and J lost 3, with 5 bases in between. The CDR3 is CASSLGDTGELFF. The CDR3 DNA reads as TGTGCCAGCAGCTTGGGAGACACCGGGGAGCTGTTTTTT.

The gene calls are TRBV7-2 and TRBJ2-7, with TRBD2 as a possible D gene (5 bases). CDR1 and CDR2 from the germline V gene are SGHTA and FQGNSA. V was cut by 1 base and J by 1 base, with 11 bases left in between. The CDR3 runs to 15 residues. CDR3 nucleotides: TGTGCCAGCAGCTTAGGGTCGCGGGTGTCCTACGAGCAGTACTTC. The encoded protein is CASSLGSRVSYEQYF. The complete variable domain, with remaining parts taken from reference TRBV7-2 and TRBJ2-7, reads GAGVSQSPSNKVTEKGKDVELRCDPISGHTALYWYRQSLGQGLEFLIYFQGNSAPDKSGLPSDRFSAERTGGSVSTLTIQRTQQEDSAVYLCASSLGSRVSYEQYFGPGTRLTVT.

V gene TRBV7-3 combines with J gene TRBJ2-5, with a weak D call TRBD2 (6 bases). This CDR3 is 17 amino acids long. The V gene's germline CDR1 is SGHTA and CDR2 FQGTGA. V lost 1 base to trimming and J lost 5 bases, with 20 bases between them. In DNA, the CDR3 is TGTGCCAGCAGCTTAAGGCCCCTTAGCGGAGGCGGGGAGACCCAGTACTTC. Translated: CASSLRPLSGGGETQYF.

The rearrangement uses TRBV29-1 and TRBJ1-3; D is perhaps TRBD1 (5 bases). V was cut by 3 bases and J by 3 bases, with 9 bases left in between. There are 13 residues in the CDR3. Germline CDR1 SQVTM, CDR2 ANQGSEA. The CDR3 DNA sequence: TGCAGCGTTGATGGCAGGGATGGAAACACCATATATTTT. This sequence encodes CSVDGRDGNTIYF.

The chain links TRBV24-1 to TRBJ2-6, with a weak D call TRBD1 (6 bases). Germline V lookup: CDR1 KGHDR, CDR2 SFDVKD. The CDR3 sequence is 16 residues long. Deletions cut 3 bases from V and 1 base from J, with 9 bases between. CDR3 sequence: CATSDPTGSGANVLTF. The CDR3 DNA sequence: TGTGCCACCAGTGATCCTACAGGGTCTGGGGCCAACGTCCTGACTTTC.

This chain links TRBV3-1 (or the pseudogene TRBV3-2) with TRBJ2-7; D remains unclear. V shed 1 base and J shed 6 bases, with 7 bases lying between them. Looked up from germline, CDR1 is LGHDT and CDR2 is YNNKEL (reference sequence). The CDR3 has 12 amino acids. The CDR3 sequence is CASSQGSGEQYF. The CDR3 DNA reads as TGTGCCAGCAGCCAAGGGTCAGGCGAGCAGTACTTC.

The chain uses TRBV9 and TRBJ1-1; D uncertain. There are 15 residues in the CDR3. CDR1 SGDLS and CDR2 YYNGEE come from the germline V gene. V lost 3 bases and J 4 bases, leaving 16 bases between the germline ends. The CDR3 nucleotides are TGTGCCAGCAGCGCCATAGACCTCTCGGGCACTGAAGCTTTCTTT. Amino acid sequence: CASSAIDLSGTEAFF. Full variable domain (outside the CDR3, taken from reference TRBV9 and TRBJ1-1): DSGVTQTPKHLITATGQRVTLRCSPRSGDLSVYWYQQSLDQGLQFLIQYYNGEERAKGNILERFSAQQFPDLHSELNLSSLELGDSALYFCASSAIDLSGTEAFFGQGTRLTVV.

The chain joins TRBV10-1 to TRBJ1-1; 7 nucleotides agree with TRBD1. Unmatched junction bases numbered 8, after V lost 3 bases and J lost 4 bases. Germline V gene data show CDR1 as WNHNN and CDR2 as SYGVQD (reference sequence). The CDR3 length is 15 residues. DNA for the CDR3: TGCGCCAGCAGTGACGGACAGGTTTTGGCCACTGAAGCTTTCTTT. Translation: CASSDGQVLATEAFF.

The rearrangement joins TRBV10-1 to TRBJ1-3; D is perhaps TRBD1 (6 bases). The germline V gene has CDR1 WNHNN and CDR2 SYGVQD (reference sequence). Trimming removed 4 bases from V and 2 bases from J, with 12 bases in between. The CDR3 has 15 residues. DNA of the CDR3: TGCGCCAGCAGTGCTCGGACAGAACCTGGAAACACCATATATTTT. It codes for CASSARTEPGNTIYF.

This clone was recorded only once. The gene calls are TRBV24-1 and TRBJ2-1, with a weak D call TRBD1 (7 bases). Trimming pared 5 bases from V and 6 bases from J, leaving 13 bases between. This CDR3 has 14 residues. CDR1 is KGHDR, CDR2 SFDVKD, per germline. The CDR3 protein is CATSAWRDSNEQFF. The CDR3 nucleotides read TGTGCCACCAGTGCTTGGCGGGACAGCAATGAGCAGTTCTTC.

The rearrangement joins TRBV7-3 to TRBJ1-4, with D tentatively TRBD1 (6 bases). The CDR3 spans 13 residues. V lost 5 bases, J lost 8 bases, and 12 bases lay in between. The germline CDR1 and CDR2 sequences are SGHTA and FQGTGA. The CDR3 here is CASSLNRGEKLFF. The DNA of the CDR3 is TGTGCCAGCAGCCTAAATAGGGGGGAAAAACTGTTTTTT.

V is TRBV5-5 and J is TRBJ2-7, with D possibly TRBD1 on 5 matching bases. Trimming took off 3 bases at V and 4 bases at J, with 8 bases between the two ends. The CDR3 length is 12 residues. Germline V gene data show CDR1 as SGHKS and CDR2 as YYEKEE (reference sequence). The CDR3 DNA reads TGTGCCAGCAGCTCGACAGCTTACGAGCAGTACTTC. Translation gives CASSSTAYEQYF. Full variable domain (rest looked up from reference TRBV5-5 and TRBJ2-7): DAGVTQSPTHLIKTRGQQVTLRCSPISGHKSVSWYQQVLGQGPQFIFQYYEKEERGRGNFPDRFSARQFPNYSSELNVNALLLGDSALYLCASSSTAYEQYFGPGTRLTVT.

The CDR3 reads CSASDSYEQYF. In DNA form, the CDR3 reads TGCAGTGCCTCAGACAGCTACGAGCAGTACTTC. The chain combines TRBV20-1 with TRBJ2-7, with D possibly TRBD1 on 5 matching bases. Germline V gene data show CDR1 as DFQATT and CDR2 as SNEGSKA (reference sequence). CDR3 length equals 11 residues. V gave up 6 bases and J gave up 3 bases, with 9 bases separating them.

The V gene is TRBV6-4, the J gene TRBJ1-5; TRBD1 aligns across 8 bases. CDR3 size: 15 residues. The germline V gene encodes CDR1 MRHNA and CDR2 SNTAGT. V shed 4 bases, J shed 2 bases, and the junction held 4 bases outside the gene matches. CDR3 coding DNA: TGTGCCAGCAGTGCTACGACAGGGGGCAATCAGCCCCAGCATTTT. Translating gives CASSATTGGNQPQHF.

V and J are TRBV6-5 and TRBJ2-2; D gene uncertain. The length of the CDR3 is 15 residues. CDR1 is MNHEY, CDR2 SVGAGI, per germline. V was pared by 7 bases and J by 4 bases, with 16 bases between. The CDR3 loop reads CASIASPRGTGELFF. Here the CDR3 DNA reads TGTGCCAGCATCGCGTCGCCCCGAGGCACCGGGGAGCTGTTTTTT.

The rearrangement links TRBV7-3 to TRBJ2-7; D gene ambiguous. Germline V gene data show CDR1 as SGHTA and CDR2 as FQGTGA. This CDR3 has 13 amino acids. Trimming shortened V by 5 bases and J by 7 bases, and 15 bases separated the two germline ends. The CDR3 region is CASSPDPSGEQYF. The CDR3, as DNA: TGTGCCAGCAGCCCCGATCCTAGTGGAGAGCAGTACTTC.

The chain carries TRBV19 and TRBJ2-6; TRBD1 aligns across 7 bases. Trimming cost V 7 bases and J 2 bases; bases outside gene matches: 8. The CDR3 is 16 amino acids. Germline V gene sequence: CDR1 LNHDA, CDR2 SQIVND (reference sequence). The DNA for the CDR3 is TGTGCCAGTACATTAGGGGGCAAGGCTGGGGCCAACGTCCTGACTTTC. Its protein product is CASTLGGKAGANVLTF.

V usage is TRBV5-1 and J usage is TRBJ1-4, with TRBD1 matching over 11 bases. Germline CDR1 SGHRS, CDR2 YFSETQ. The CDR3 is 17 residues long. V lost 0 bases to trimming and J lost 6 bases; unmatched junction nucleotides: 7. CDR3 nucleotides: TGCGCCAGCAGCTTGGCCCTTGGGACAGGGGGGTATGAAAAACTGTTTTTT. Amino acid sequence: CASSLALGTGGYEKLFF. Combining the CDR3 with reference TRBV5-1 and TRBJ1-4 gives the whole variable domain KAGVTQTPRYLIKTRGQQVTLSCSPISGHRSVSWYQQTPGQGLQFLFEYFSETQRNKGNFPGRFSGRQFSNSRSEMNVSTLELGDSALYLCASSLALGTGGYEKLFFGSGTQLSVL.

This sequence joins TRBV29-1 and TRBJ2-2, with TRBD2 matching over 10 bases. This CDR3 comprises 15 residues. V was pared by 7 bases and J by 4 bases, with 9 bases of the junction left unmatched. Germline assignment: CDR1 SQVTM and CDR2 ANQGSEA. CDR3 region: CSGKSGLAVTGELFF. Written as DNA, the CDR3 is TGCAGCGGAAAATCCGGACTAGCGGTCACCGGGGAGCTGTTTTTT.

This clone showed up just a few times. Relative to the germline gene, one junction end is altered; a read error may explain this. DNA of the CDR3: TGTGCCAGCACCTTATATGGTGGGGGCTCCGGGGAGCTGTTTTTT. This gives the protein CASTLYGGGSGELFF. This sequence joins TRBV11-2 and TRBJ2-2; D perhaps matches TRBD1 (6 bases). In germline, CDR1 is SGHAT, CDR2 FQNNGV. CDR3 length equals 15 residues.

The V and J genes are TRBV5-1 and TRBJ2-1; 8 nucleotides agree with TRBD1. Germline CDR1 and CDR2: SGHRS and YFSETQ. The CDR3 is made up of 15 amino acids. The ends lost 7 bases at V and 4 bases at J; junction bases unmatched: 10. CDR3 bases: TGCGCCAGCTCCCCCGGGACAGGTTTTTACAATGAGCAGTTCTTC. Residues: CASSPGTGFYNEQFF.

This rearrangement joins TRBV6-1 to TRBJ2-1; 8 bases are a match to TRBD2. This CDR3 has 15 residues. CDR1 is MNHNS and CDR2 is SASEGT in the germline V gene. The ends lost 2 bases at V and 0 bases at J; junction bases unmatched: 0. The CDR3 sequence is CASSELAGSYNEQFF. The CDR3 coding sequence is TGTGCCAGCAGTGAACTAGCGGGCTCCTACAATGAGCAGTTCTTC.

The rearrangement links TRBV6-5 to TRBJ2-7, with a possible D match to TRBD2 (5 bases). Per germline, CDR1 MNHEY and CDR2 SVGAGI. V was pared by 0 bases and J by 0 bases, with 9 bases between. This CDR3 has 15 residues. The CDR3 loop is CASSYSSGSSYEQYF. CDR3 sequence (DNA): TGTGCCAGCAGTTACTCTTCGGGGTCCTCCTACGAGCAGTACTTC.

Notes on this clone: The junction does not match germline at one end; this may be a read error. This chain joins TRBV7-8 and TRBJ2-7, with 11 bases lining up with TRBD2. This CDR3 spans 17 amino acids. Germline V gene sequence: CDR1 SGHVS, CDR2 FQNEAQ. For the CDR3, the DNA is TGTGCCAGCAGCCTAGCGGGAGGACCTCAGGGGGAATACGAGCAGTACTTC. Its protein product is CASSLAGGPQGEYEQYF.

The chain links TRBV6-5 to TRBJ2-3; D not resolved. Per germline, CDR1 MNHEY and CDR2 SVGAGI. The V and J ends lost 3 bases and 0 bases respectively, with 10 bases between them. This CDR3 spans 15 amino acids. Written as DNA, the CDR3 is TGTGCCAGCAGTTATCAGGCAGCTAGCACAGATACGCAGTATTTT. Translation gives CASSYQAASTDTQYF.

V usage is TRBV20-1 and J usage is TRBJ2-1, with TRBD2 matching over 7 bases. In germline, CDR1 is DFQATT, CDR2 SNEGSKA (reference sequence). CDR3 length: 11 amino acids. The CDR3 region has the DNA TGCAGCCTTGGGGGGGTCAATGAGCAGTTCTTC. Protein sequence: CSLGGVNEQFF.

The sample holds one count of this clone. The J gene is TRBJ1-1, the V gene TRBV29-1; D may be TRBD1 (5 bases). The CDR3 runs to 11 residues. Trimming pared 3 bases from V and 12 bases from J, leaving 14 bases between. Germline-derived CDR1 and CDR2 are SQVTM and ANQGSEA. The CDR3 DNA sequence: TGCAGCGTTGACGGGGGAGCCGGGACTTTCTTT. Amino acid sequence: CSVDGGAGTFF.